This T cell receptor beta chain was obtained from a study of shared clonotypes between healthy human individuals. Findings and limits, study-wide: Estimated richness values were generally larger in naive subsets than in memory subsets. Some clonotypes were shared by all four sorted-subset donors, while others were not shared. The non-shared ones had lower generation probabilities than the shared ones.

This clone was found a few times. Its antigen is unknown. CDR3 length: 18 amino acids. The V gene's germline CDR1 is MDHEN and CDR2 SYDVKM. Trimming removed 3 bases from V and 1 base from J; junction bases left unmatched: 9. Assay: immunoSEQ multiplex PCR; the TCRdb copy retains only in-frame clones and omits some. The table lists around 1.1 million clones, about four fifths of them singletons. This chain joins TRBV28 and TRBJ2-5; 12 positions agree with TRBD2. The sample taken for sequencing was memory CD4+ T cells from PBMCs. Described subset: CD45RA-negative fraction. This clonotype originated in a man younger than 35 in good health. Some clones in this sample may be carry-over from other donors' samples. DNA for the CDR3: TGTGCCAGCAGTTTCCCGACCCTGACTAGCGGGGGCCAAGAGACCCAGTACTTC. This codes for CASSFPTLTSGGQETQYF.